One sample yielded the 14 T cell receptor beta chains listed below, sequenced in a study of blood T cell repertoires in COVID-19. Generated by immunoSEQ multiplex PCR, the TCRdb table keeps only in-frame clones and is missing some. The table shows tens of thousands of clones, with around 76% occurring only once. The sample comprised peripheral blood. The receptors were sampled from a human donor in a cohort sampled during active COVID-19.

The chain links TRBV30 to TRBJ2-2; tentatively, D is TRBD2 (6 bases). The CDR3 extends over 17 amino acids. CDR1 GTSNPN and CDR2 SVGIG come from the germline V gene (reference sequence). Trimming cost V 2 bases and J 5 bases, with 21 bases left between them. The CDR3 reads CAWSPVGFSEGTGELFF. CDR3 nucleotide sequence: TGTGCCTGGAGTCCCGTGGGATTCTCGGAGGGGACCGGGGAGCTGTTTTTT.

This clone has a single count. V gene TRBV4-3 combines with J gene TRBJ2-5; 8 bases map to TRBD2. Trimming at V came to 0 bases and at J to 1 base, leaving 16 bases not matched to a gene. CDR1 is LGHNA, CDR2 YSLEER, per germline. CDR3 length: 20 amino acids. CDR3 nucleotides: TGCGCCAGCAGCCAAGAATCCCCAGAGCCAGCGGGAGTGATCCAAGAGACCCAGTACTTC. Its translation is CASSQESPEPAGVIQETQYF.

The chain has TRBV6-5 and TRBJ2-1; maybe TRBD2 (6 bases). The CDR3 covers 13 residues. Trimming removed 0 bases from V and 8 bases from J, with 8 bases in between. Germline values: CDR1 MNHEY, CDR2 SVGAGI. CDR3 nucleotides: TGTGCCAGCAGTTACTCTGGGACTGATGAGCAGTTCTTC. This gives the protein CASSYSGTDEQFF.

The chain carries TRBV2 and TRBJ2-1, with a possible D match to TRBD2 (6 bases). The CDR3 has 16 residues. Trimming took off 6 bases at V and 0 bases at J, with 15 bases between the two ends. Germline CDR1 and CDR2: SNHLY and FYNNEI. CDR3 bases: TGTGCCAGCAGATGGAGCGGGCTGAACTCCTACAATGAGCAGTTCTTC. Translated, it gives CASRWSGLNSYNEQFF.

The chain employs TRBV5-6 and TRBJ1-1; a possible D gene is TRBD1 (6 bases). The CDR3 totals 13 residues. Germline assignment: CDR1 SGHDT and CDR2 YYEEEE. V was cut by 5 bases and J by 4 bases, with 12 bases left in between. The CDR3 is CASRYDRTTEAFF. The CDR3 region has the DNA TGTGCCAGCAGATACGACAGGACCACTGAAGCTTTCTTT. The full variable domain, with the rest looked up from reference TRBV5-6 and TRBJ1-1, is DAGVTQSPTHLIKTRGQQVTLRCSPKSGHDTVSWYQQALGQGPQFIFQYYEEEERQRGNFPDRFSGHQFPNYSSELNVNALLLGDSALYLCASRYDRTTEAFFGQGTRLTVV.

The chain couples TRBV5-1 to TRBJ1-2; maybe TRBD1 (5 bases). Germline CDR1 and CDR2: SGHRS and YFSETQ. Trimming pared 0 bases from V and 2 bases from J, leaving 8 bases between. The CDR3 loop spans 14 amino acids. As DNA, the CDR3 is TGCGCCAGCAGCTTGGATAAGGGGAACTATGGCTACACCTTC. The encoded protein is CASSLDKGNYGYTF.

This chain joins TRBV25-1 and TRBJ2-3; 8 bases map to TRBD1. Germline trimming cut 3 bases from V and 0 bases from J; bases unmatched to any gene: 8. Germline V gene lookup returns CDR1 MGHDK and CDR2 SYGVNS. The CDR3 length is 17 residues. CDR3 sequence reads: CASSENPGQASTDTQYF. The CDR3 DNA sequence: TGTGCCAGCAGTGAGAATCCGGGACAGGCTAGCACAGATACGCAGTATTTT.

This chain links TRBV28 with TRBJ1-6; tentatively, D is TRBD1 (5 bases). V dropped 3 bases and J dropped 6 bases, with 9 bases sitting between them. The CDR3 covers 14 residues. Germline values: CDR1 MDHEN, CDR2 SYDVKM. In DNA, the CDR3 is TGTGCCAGCAGTTTGCAGGGAAGTAATTCACCCCTCCACTTT. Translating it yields CASSLQGSNSPLHF.

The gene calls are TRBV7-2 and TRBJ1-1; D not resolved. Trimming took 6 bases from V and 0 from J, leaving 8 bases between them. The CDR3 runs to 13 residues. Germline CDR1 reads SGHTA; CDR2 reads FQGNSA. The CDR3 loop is CASSPQMNTEAFF. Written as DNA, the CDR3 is TGTGCCAGCAGTCCACAGATGAACACTGAAGCTTTCTTT.

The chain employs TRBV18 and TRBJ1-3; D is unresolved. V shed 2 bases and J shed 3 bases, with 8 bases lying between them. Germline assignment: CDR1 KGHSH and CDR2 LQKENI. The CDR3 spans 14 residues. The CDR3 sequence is CASSPGLVGNTIYF. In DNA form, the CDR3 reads TGTGCCAGCTCACCAGGACTGGTTGGAAACACCATATATTTT.

CDR3 loop: CASSRGQINYGYTF. The CDR3 DNA reads TGTGCCAGCAGCAGAGGACAGATTAACTATGGCTACACCTTC. The V call is TRBV5-8, the J call TRBJ1-2, with a weak D call TRBD1 (6 bases). CDR1 SGHTS and CDR2 YDEGEE come from the germline V gene. The CDR3 extends over 14 amino acids. Trimming cost V 4 bases and J 1 base, with 11 bases left between them.

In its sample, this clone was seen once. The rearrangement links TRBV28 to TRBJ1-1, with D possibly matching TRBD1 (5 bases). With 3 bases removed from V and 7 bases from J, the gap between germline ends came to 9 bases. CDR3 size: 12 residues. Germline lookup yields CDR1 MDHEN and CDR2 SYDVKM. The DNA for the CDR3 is TGTGCCAGCAGTTTTGTAGGGGATGAAGCTTTCTTT. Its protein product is CASSFVGDEAFF.

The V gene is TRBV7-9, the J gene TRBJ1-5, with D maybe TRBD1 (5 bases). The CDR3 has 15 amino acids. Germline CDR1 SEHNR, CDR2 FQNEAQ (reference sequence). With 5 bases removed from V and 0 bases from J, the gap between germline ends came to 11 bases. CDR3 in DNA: TGTGCCAGCAGCAAGACAGAAACTAGCAATCAGCCCCAGCATTTT. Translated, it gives CASSKTETSNQPQHF. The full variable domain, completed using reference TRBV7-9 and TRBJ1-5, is DTGVSQNPRHKITKRGQNVTFRCDPISEHNRLYWYRQTLGQGPEFLTYFQNEAQLEKSRLLSDRFSAERPKGSFSTLEIQRTEQGDSAMYLCASSKTETSNQPQHFGDGTRLSIL.

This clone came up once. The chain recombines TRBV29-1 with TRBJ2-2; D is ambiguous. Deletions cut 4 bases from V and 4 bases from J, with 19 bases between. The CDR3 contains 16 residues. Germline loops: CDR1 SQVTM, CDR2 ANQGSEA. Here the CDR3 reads CSVVPLGSEFTGELFF. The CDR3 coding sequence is TGCAGCGTTGTGCCGCTCGGTTCGGAGTTCACCGGGGAGCTGTTTTTT.